This T cell receptor beta chain derives from a study of blood T cell repertoires in COVID-19. Overall study: The origin of the acute and convalescent COVID-19 samples was the United States, Italy and Spain. PBMCs, B-cell-depleted T cells, or T cells provided the cDNA or gDNA that made up the material.

The germline CDR1 and CDR2 sequences are MNHEY and SVGAGI. The CDR3 is 13 residues long. Trimming stripped 6 bases from V and 2 bases from J, with 11 bases between. As handled by the study authors: The assay estimated nucleated cells by amplifying reference gene primers. Libraries were prepared by immunoSEQ multiplex PCR; TCRdb keeps only in-frame clonotypes and omits some of them. V and J calls plus clone size are reproduced from that table; the DNA served to infer D and trimming. This sample has about 230,000 clones, with approximately 88% found just once. The V and J genes are TRBV6-5 and TRBJ2-7; D possibly uses TRBD1 or TRBD2 (6 bases each). Input material: peripheral blood. This sequence was found in a man aged 35 to 55 with acute or convalescent COVID-19. The CDR3 is CASSYREAYEQYF. CDR3 sequence (DNA): TGTGCCAGCAGCTACAGGGAGGCCTACGAGCAGTACTTC.